This passage covers 30 T cell receptor beta chains from one sample sequenced in a study of blood T cell repertoires in COVID-19 (dated by TCRdb to 2020 to 2022). Receptor amplification or capture employed the immunoSEQ multiplex PCR assay. As stored in TCRdb, this immuneACCESS dataset retains in-frame rearrangements with V and J assigned. A fraction of the clones does not appear; measured against another copy, unresolved V genes explain less than half of the discrepancy, and the remainder lacks a known reason. The sample includes roughly 99,000 clones, with about 89% observed a single time. The top ten clones comprise under 5.5% of the sample. Material for sequencing was peripheral blood. These receptor sequences come from a man between 40 and 49 years old with active or convalescent COVID-19.

V usage is TRBV11-2 and J usage is TRBJ2-1, with 9 nucleotides matching TRBD2. The CDR3 has 15 amino acids. The ends lost 3 bases at V and 6 bases at J; junction bases unmatched: 6. Germline-derived CDR1 and CDR2 are SGHAT and FQNNGV. The CDR3 DNA follows: TGTGCCAGCAGCTTTAGACTAGCGGATGCCAATGAGCAGTTCTTC. Translated: CASSFRLADANEQFF.

The rearrangement uses TRBV7-2 and TRBJ2-7; 7 bases match TRBD1. Looked up from germline, CDR1 is SGHTA and CDR2 is FQGNSA. V lost 6 bases to trimming and J lost 4 bases; unmatched junction nucleotides: 9. This CDR3 contains 14 residues. CDR3 nucleotides: TGTGCCAGCAGTCAAATAGGGGGCCTATACGAGCAGTACTTC. Translated: CASSQIGGLYEQYF.

The chain joins TRBV18 to TRBJ1-4, with TRBD1 matching over 7 bases. With V trimmed by 6 bases and J by 3 bases, 10 bases remained unmatched. The CDR3 covers 16 residues. Per the germline V gene, CDR1 is KGHSH and CDR2 is LQKENI. CDR3 amino acids: CASSLVAGQPNEKLFF. Written as DNA, the CDR3 is TGTGCCAGCTCCCTAGTCGCGGGACAGCCTAATGAAAAACTGTTTTTT.

This clone appeared a single time. The chain uses TRBV6-2 or TRBV6-3 and TRBJ1-4; D gene uncertain. CDR1 is MNHEY, CDR2 SVGEGT, per germline. The CDR3 runs 14 residues. V shed 4 bases and J shed 5 bases, with 11 bases lying between them. The CDR3 DNA reads TGTGCCAGCAGTTTAACGGAGCAGAATGAAAAACTGTTTTTT. It is translated as CASSLTEQNEKLFF.

The chain couples TRBV28 to TRBJ1-2; TRBD1 is a possible D gene (5 bases). V shed 6 bases and J shed 4 bases, with 9 bases lying between them. This CDR3 region has 12 residues. Germline V gene data show CDR1 as MDHEN and CDR2 as SYDVKM. For the CDR3, the DNA is TGTGCCAGCAGGGACATCCCCTATGGCTACACCTTC. It is translated as CASRDIPYGYTF.

This clone was counted once. The chain carries TRBV4-3 and TRBJ2-1; D perhaps matches TRBD2 (6 bases). This CDR3 contains 17 residues. Trimming removed 4 bases from V and 6 bases from J, with 22 bases in between. CDR1 and CDR2 from the germline V gene are LGHNA and YSLEER. In nucleotides, the CDR3 is TGCGCCAGCAGCCTCATAATCGGGACTCCCAAAGGCAATGAGCAGTTCTTC. Protein: CASSLIIGTPKGNEQFF.

This chain uses TRBV25-1 with TRBJ2-1; D unresolved. CDR3 size: 11 residues. The V gene lost 7 bases and the J gene lost 10 bases, with 11 bases spanning the gap. Germline CDR1 MGHDK, CDR2 SYGVNS. This CDR3 is CASNGDFEQFF. CDR3 nucleotides: TGTGCCAGCAACGGCGACTTCGAGCAGTTCTTC.

The chain combines TRBV18 with TRBJ2-7, with D possibly being TRBD2 (6 bases). Per the germline V gene, CDR1 is KGHSH and CDR2 is LQKENI. The CDR3 extends over 13 amino acids. Between the trimmed V and J ends, which lost 3 bases and 6 bases, there was a span of 12 bases. The CDR3 DNA is TGTGCCAGCTCACCGGGGGGTACAGTCGAGCAGTACTTC. This encodes CASSPGGTVEQYF. Using reference TRBV18 and TRBJ2-7 for the parts outside the CDR3, the full variable domain is NAGVMQNPRHLVRRRGQEARLRCSPMKGHSHVYWYRQLPEEGLKFMVYLQKENIIDESGMPKERFSAEFPKEGPSILRIQQVVRGDSAAYFCASSPGGTVEQYFGPGTRLTVT.

The J gene is TRBJ2-1, the V gene TRBV11-2, with 8 bases identical to TRBD2. Trimming at V came to 1 base and at J to 3 bases, leaving 8 bases not matched to a gene. The CDR3 is 17 residues long. Germline-derived CDR1 and CDR2 are SGHAT and FQNNGV. The CDR3 protein is CASSLGLTSGNYNEQFF. Here the CDR3 DNA reads TGTGCCAGCAGCTTAGGGTTAACTAGCGGAAACTACAATGAGCAGTTCTTC.

The chain has TRBV6-2 or TRBV6-3 and TRBJ2-7; D not certain. Trimming shortened V by 0 bases and J by 2 bases, and 8 bases separated the two germline ends. This CDR3 spans 14 amino acids. Germline lookup yields CDR1 MNHEY and CDR2 SVGEGT. The CDR3 reads CASSYSLGAYEQYF. CDR3 DNA: TGTGCCAGCAGTTACTCTCTGGGCGCCTACGAGCAGTACTTC.

The chain couples TRBV4-3 to TRBJ1-1, with TRBD1 as a possible D gene (5 bases). The CDR3 covers 14 residues. V was trimmed by 4 bases and J by 5 bases, leaving 14 bases between them. From germline, CDR1 is LGHNA and CDR2 YSLEER. For the CDR3, the DNA is TGCGCCAGCAGCCGAGCCCTCGGGGGTACTGAAGCTTTCTTT. Its translation is CASSRALGGTEAFF.

V gene TRBV6-5 combines with J gene TRBJ2-7; perhaps TRBD2 as D (5 bases). The germline CDR1 and CDR2 sequences are MNHEY and SVGAGI. The CDR3 is 14 amino acids. V was trimmed by 0 bases and J by 0 bases, leaving 6 bases between them. In DNA form, the CDR3 reads TGTGCCAGCAGTTACTCCGGGAACTCCTACGAGCAGTACTTC. Translating gives CASSYSGNSYEQYF.

The chain links TRBV5-6 to TRBJ1-2; TRBD1 aligns across 9 bases. Germline V gives CDR1 SGHDT, CDR2 YYEEEE. The V gene end was trimmed by 3 bases and the J gene end by 6 bases; junction bases not matched to a gene: 6. This CDR3 comprises 14 residues. The DNA for the CDR3 is TGTGCCAGCAGCTATACGGACAGGGGTAATGGCTACACCTTC. This codes for CASSYTDRGNGYTF.

This rearrangement joins TRBV27 to TRBJ2-5; 7 bases align to TRBD2. V was pared by 0 bases and J by 1 base, with 2 bases of the junction left unmatched. Germline V lookup: CDR1 MNHEY, CDR2 SMNVEV (reference sequence). The CDR3 loop spans 15 amino acids. The CDR3 DNA reads as TGTGCCAGCAGTTTATCGGGGACTACCCAAGAGACCCAGTACTTC. It codes for CASSLSGTTQETQYF.

This chain joins TRBV11-2 and TRBJ2-7; TRBD1 is a possible D gene (5 bases). This CDR3 has 15 amino acids. With 2 bases removed from V and 3 bases from J, the gap between germline ends came to 14 bases. Per the germline V gene, CDR1 is SGHAT and CDR2 is FQNNGV. DNA for the CDR3: TGTGCCAGCAGCTTAACGCAGGGCCCCATCTACGAGCAGTACTTC. It specifies CASSLTQGPIYEQYF.

The J gene is TRBJ1-2, the V gene TRBV6-1; tentative D call: TRBD1 (6 bases). This CDR3 comprises 12 residues. Trimming took 2 bases from V and 8 from J, leaving 9 bases between them. Germline assignment: CDR1 MNHNS and CDR2 SASEGT. CDR3 protein: CASSERTVGYTF. In DNA, the CDR3 is TGTGCCAGCAGTGAAAGGACAGTAGGCTACACCTTC.

The V and J genes are TRBV7-2 and TRBJ1-2, with TRBD1 matching over 7 bases. V was clipped by 3 bases and J by 8 bases; unmatched bases: 9. The CDR3 runs to 14 residues. Germline V gives CDR1 SGHTA, CDR2 FQGNSA. This chain's CDR3 is CASSLRQGLQGYTF. The CDR3 DNA sequence: TGTGCCAGCAGCTTGAGACAGGGTTTGCAAGGCTACACCTTC.

This clone was recorded only once. As DNA, the CDR3 is TGTGCCAGCAGCTTAAGGGGACAGAGCCTCAATCAGCCCCAGCATTTT. This gives the protein CASSLRGQSLNQPQHF. This chain uses TRBV13 with TRBJ1-5; TRBD1 matches at 7 bases. The CDR3 is 16 residues long. CDR1 PRHDT and CDR2 FYEKMQ come from the germline V gene (reference sequence). Trimming at V came to 2 bases and at J to 3 bases, leaving 7 bases not matched to a gene. Filled out from reference TRBV13 and TRBJ1-5, the complete variable domain reads AAGVIQSPRHLIKEKRETATLKCYPIPRHDTVYWYQQGPGQDPQFLISFYEKMQSDKGSIPDRFSAQQFSDYHSELNMSSLELGDSALYFCASSLRGQSLNQPQHFGDGTRLSIL.

The CDR3: CASTILAGTQYF. The CDR3 bases are TGTGCCAGCACCATTTTAGCGGGAACGCAGTATTTT. The chain employs TRBV12-3 or TRBV12-4 and TRBJ2-3; 8 positions agree with TRBD2. V shed 7 bases and J 9 bases; nucleotides not matched to a gene: 6. The CDR3 sequence is 12 residues long.

The chain links TRBV27 to TRBJ2-1; 7 bases fit TRBD2. This CDR3 is 13 amino acids long. The J segment lost 2 bases and the V segment lost 9 bases, leaving 4 bases of the junction unmatched. Germline loops: CDR1 MNHEY, CDR2 SMNVEV (reference sequence). The CDR3 DNA reads as TGTGCCAGTCGGCTAGCGGCCTACAATGAGCAGTTCTTC. Amino acid sequence: CASRLAAYNEQFF.

The V gene is TRBV24-1, the J gene TRBJ2-1; no clear D gene. V was trimmed by 1 base and J by 9 bases, leaving 12 bases between them. The CDR3 covers 14 residues. Germline CDR1 is KGHDR and CDR2 is SFDVKD. The CDR3 DNA is TGTGCCACCAGTGATTTCCCCGTGAGGAGTGAGCAGTTCTTC. It specifies CATSDFPVRSEQFF.

The chain employs TRBV30 and TRBJ1-1; 8 bases are shared with TRBD1. From germline, CDR1 is GTSNPN and CDR2 SVGIG (reference sequence). With 3 bases clipped from V and 0 bases from J, the junction kept 9 bases outside the gene matches. CDR3 size: 16 residues. CDR3 in DNA: TGTGCCTGGAGCTCCGGGACAGGCTTCATGAACACTGAAGCTTTCTTT. Its translation: CAWSSGTGFMNTEAFF.

The chain couples TRBV7-9 to TRBJ1-1; D gene uncertain. The CDR3 contains 15 residues. Germline CDR1 SEHNR, CDR2 FQNEAQ (reference sequence). Trimming stripped 0 bases from V and 0 bases from J, with 8 bases between. Here the CDR3 reads CASSLASGMNTEAFF. The CDR3 DNA reads as TGTGCCAGCAGCTTAGCGTCGGGGATGAACACTGAAGCTTTCTTT.

There are a few counts of this clone. The chain carries TRBV5-1 and TRBJ2-3; TRBD2 might be the D (5 bases). V was cut by 0 bases and J by 2 bases, with 13 bases left in between. The CDR3 extends over 16 amino acids. Per germline, CDR1 SGHRS and CDR2 YFSETQ. CDR3 sequence (DNA): TGCGCCAGCAGCTTGGATGTGGCAGCGGCCACAGATACGCAGTATTTT. Encoded protein: CASSLDVAAATDTQYF.

The chain links TRBV19 to TRBJ2-7; TRBD1 agrees at 7 bases. The CDR3 is 14 amino acids. Germline V gene data show CDR1 as LNHDA and CDR2 as SQIVND (reference sequence). V lost 5 bases, J lost 4 bases, and 8 bases stayed unmatched. CDR3 amino acids: CASSPIEGAYEQYF. The DNA for the CDR3 is TGTGCCAGTAGTCCGATTGAGGGGGCTTACGAGCAGTACTTC.

The rearrangement links TRBV19 to TRBJ1-5; D not resolved. Between the trimmed V and J ends, which lost 6 bases and 6 bases, there was a span of 27 bases. The CDR3 consists of 18 residues. Germline V gene lookup returns CDR1 LNHDA and CDR2 SQIVND (reference sequence). The DNA of the CDR3 is TGTGCCAGTAGCCAACCCTGGGAGAACACCGGTTTGGGTCAGCCCCAGCATTTT. It encodes CASSQPWENTGLGQPQHF.

The J gene is TRBJ2-7, the V gene TRBV7-2, with a tentative D call TRBD2 (6 bases). The CDR3 consists of 14 residues. V lost 5 bases and J 2 bases, leaving 13 bases between the germline ends. The germline gives CDR1 SGHTA, CDR2 FQGNSA. The CDR3 region has the DNA TGTGCCAGCAGCCCAACGCGGGGCCCCTACGAGCAGTACTTC. This translates into CASSPTRGPYEQYF.

The table lists this clone with a few counts. The chain combines TRBV4-1 with TRBJ2-6; tentative D call: TRBD2 (5 bases). There are 15 residues in the CDR3. Looked up from germline, CDR1 is MGHRA and CDR2 is YSYEKL. Trimming pared 4 bases from V and 3 bases from J, leaving 10 bases between. CDR3 protein: CASSRTRGGANVLTF. CDR3 DNA: TGCGCCAGCAGCCGGACCCGGGGTGGGGCCAACGTCCTGACTTTC.

This chain uses TRBV5-4 with TRBJ2-1; 8 positions match TRBD2. CDR3 length: 15 amino acids. Germline V gene lookup returns CDR1 SGHNT and CDR2 YYREEE (reference sequence). V was clipped by 0 bases and J by 9 bases; unmatched bases: 8. CDR3 amino acids: CASSLAGRAVGEQFF. The CDR3 DNA follows: TGTGCCAGCAGCTTGGCCGGGAGGGCCGTTGGTGAGCAGTTCTTC.

The V call is TRBV19, the J call TRBJ1-2, with TRBD1 matching over 8 bases. Trimming took 6 bases from V and 3 from J; bases not matched to a gene: 6. Germline-derived CDR1 and CDR2 are LNHDA and SQIVND (reference sequence). CDR3 size: 14 residues. The CDR3 loop reads CASRGDRRDYGYTF. DNA for the CDR3: TGTGCCAGTAGGGGGGACAGGAGGGACTATGGCTACACCTTC. The variable domain in full, completed from reference TRBV19 and TRBJ1-2, reads DGGITQSPKYLFRKEGQNVTLSCEQNLNHDAMYWYRQDPGQGLRLIYYSQIVNDFQKGDIAEGYSVSREKKESFPLTVTSAQKNPTAFYLCASRGDRRDYGYTFGSGTRLTVV.